The clone carrying this TCR beta chain was counted once. This entry comes from a study of blood T cell repertoires in COVID-19. Study-level background: Material from acute and convalescent COVID-19 was sourced from the United States, Italy and Spain. PBMCs, B-cell-depleted T cells, or T cells provided the cDNA or gDNA that made up the material.

In the authors' workflow: The assay estimated nucleated cells by amplifying reference gene primers. Using immunoSEQ multiplex PCR, the repertoire was profiled, and TCRdb retains in-frame clones only, with some absent. The V and J calls and clone size are taken from that table; D and trimming were inferred from the DNA. Of 120,000 to 150,000 clones listed, roughly 81% are singletons. Everyone who took part was 18 to 89 years old, and they came from roughly 25 US areas. CDR1 and CDR2 (germline): SGHAT, FQNNGV. V was clipped by 5 bases and J by 6 bases, with 17 bases between them. The CDR3 contains 14 residues.

This sequence joins TRBV11-2 and TRBJ2-7, with D possibly being TRBD1 (6 bases). The source is a woman between 50 and 59 years old with acute COVID-19. The sample taken for sequencing was PBMCs or T cells enriched from blood (not recorded which). CDR3 DNA: TGTGCCAGCAGCGTAGGTACAGGGAATATCGAGCAGTACTTC. Translated: CASSVGTGNIEQYF.